This TCR beta chain was sequenced in a study of molecular identifiers for immune sequencing clone quantification. Study-wide findings and caveats: Effector cells kept over 99% of their molecules in clones above 20 RNA copies, while naive cells kept under 1% there. Jurkat TCR RNA from one cell was spiked into approximately 930,000 naive cells, and it was reportedly detectable there.

The CDR3 covers 13 residues. The V and J ends lost 6 bases and 3 bases respectively, with 9 bases between them. Methods described previously were used for bulk TCR libraries, and listed TCR primers were applied. TCRdb reprocessed the PCR reads via MiXCR and lists one record per CDR3 protein. Among about 320,000 distinct CDR3 sequences, 20% to 25% were seen once, and the ten largest hold over 0.7%. This clonotype was observed a handful of times. Its antigen is as yet unknown. This TCR came from a human donor in good health. Some libraries in this study had Jurkat cell RNA spiked in. The specimen was naive CD8+ T cells from blood, with Jurkat cell RNA spiked in. As for subset: FACS-sorted CD8+CD4-CCR7+CD45RA+ naive T cells. This sequence joins TRBV12-3 or TRBV12-4 and TRBJ1-5; TRBD1 is a possible D gene (5 bases). CDR3 sequence: CASSRQFNQPQHF. The CDR3 bases are TGTGCCAGCAGCCGACAGTTCAATCAGCCCCAGCATTTT.